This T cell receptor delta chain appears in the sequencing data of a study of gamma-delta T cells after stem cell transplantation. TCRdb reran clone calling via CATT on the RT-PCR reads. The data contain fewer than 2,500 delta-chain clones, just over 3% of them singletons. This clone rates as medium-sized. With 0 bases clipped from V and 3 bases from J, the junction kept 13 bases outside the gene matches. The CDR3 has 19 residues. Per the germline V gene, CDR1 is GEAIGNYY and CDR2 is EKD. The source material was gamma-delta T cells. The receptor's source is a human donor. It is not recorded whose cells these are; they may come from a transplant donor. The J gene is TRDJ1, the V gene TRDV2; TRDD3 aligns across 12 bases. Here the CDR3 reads CACDTVLNWGIQFSDKLIF. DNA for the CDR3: TGTGCCTGTGACACCGTACTCAACTGGGGGATACAATTTTCCGATAAACTCATCTTT.